The 30 T cell receptor beta chains below were found in one sample sequenced in a study of T cells after posttransplantation cyclophosphamide (dated by TCRdb to between 2015 and 2016). Naive T cells were defined as viable CD3+CD4+ or CD3+CD8+ cells that were CCR7+CD45RA+CD45RO-CD95-CD27+CD28+. The method was the immunoSEQ multiplex PCR assay. TCRdb stores this immuneACCESS table with in-frame sequences only. Part of the clones is absent; in the studies checked, under half of the shortfall reflects unresolved V genes, and no reason is known for the rest. Counted in this sample were tens of thousands of clones; around 90% of them appeared once. The biggest ten clones account for around 0.1% of the sample. Sequenced input: naive CD4+ T cells sorted from blood. These receptor sequences come from a man aged 25-45 years in good health and a related stem cell transplant donor.

This clone came up once. This chain uses TRBV5-1 with TRBJ2-2; TRBD2 aligns across 8 bases. Looked up from germline, CDR1 is SGHRS and CDR2 is YFSETQ. With 4 bases clipped from V and 5 bases from J, the junction kept 13 bases outside the gene matches. CDR3 size: 17 residues. CDR3 amino acids: CASSHGLAPLVTGELFF. In nucleotides, the CDR3 is TGCGCCAGCAGCCATGGACTAGCCCCCCTTGTAACCGGGGAGCTGTTTTTT.

CDR3 nucleotides: TGTGCCAGCAGCCAAGTAGGGGGGGGGACAGATACGCAGTATTTT. Its protein product is CASSQVGGGTDTQYF. This sequence joins TRBV4-2 and TRBJ2-3, with D possibly TRBD2 on 7 matching bases. The ends were cut back, 1 base at V and 3 bases at J, with 11 bases in the middle. Germline values: CDR1 LGHNA, CDR2 YNFKEQ. The CDR3 sequence is 15 residues long.

The J gene is TRBJ2-7, the V gene TRBV2; possibly TRBD1 for D (6 bases). Per the germline V gene, CDR1 is SNHLY and CDR2 is FYNNEI. V was clipped by 3 bases and J by 5 bases, with 17 bases between them. The CDR3 spans 15 residues. The CDR3 DNA reads as TGTGCCAGCAGTGAGGGCACAGGGATCTTCAACGAGCAGTACTTC. Translating it yields CASSEGTGIFNEQYF.

The chain has TRBV9 and TRBJ1-5; TRBD1 agrees at 8 bases. CDR3 length: 14 residues. In germline, CDR1 is SGDLS, CDR2 YYNGEE. J was trimmed by 6 bases and V by 2 bases; bases with no gene match: 4. The DNA for the CDR3 is TGTGCCAGCAGCGTGACAGGGGACGGTCAGCCCCAGCATTTT. Translated, it gives CASSVTGDGQPQHF.

The gene calls are TRBV5-1 and TRBJ2-5; no reliable D call. V was trimmed by 1 base and J by 1 base, leaving 2 bases between them. CDR1 and CDR2 from the germline V gene are SGHRS and YFSETQ. The CDR3 spans 12 residues. The CDR3 reads CASSLLQETQYF. The CDR3 nucleotides are TGCGCCAGCAGCTTGCTCCAAGAGACCCAGTACTTC.

V gene TRBV19 combines with J gene TRBJ1-5; D is uncertain. CDR1 is LNHDA, CDR2 SQIVND, per germline (reference sequence). The CDR3 loop spans 13 amino acids. The V end lost 0 bases, the J end lost 7 bases, and 7 bases lay between the germline ends. For the CDR3, the DNA is TGTGCCAGTAGTATAGATGTCCGGCAGCCCCAGCATTTT. Translation gives CASSIDVRQPQHF.

This chain connects TRBV29-1 to TRBJ1-2; D is ambiguous. CDR3 length: 13 residues. The germline CDR1 and CDR2 sequences are SQVTM and ANQGSEA. The V end lost 8 bases, the J end lost 4 bases, and 17 bases lay between the germline ends. CDR3 sequence reads: CSPPTCEAYGYTF. The CDR3 DNA sequence: TGCAGCCCGCCGACTTGTGAGGCCTATGGCTACACCTTC.

The chain links TRBV11-2 to TRBJ1-6; no clear D gene. CDR1 is SGHAT and CDR2 is FQNNGV in the germline V gene. The CDR3 has 13 amino acids. Trimming took off 4 bases at V and 9 bases at J, with 10 bases between the two ends. DNA of the CDR3: TGTGCCAGCAGCTCGCGGGAGAGTTCACCCCTCCACTTT. It codes for CASSSRESSPLHF.

This chain uses TRBV19 with TRBJ1-4, with unresolved D. The germline V and J ends were trimmed by 0 bases and 5 bases, with 10 bases remaining between them. The CDR3 has 15 residues. Germline V gene sequence: CDR1 LNHDA, CDR2 SQIVND (reference sequence). In nucleotides, the CDR3 is TGTGCCAGTAGTATAGATCGGACGGGAAATGAAAAACTGTTTTTT. This sequence encodes CASSIDRTGNEKLFF.

V is TRBV2 and J is TRBJ1-5, with 7 bases identical to TRBD1. V trimming: 5 bases; J trimming: 1 base; junction bases outside the gene matches: 5. CDR1 is SNHLY, CDR2 FYNNEI, per germline. The CDR3 has 15 amino acids. CDR3 protein: CASSLQGQSNQPQHF. CDR3 DNA sequence: TGTGCCAGCAGTTTACAGGGGCAGAGCAATCAGCCCCAGCATTTT.

Note on this clone: Other DNA sequences from this sample encode an identical CDR3 as well. The genes are TRBV2 and TRBJ2-1; D is perhaps TRBD2 (6 bases). The CDR3 has 15 amino acids. Germline CDR1 reads SNHLY; CDR2 reads FYNNEI. V lost 8 bases, J lost 2 bases, and 16 bases lay in between. CDR3 in amino acids: CASLGGTGTYNEQFF. The CDR3 DNA follows: TGTGCCAGCCTTGGGGGGACTGGAACCTACAATGAGCAGTTCTTC.

This chain links TRBV4-3 with TRBJ2-1; D is possibly TRBD1 (6 bases). Germline V gene sequence: CDR1 LGHNA, CDR2 YSLEER. V shed 1 base and J shed 5 bases, with 12 bases lying between them. The CDR3 covers 15 residues. CDR3 sequence (DNA): TGCGCCAGCAGCCAAGTTTTAAGGACAGACAATGAGCAGTTCTTC. It codes for CASSQVLRTDNEQFF.

This clone was seen a few times. This chain links TRBV19 with TRBJ1-5; D possibly corresponds to TRBD1 (6 bases). The CDR3 length is 13 residues. CDR1 is LNHDA and CDR2 is SQIVND in the germline V gene (reference sequence). V was pared by 6 bases and J by 5 bases, with 11 bases between. CDR3 nucleotides: TGTGCCAGTAGCCCGAACAGGGATCAGCCCCAGCATTTT. Translation gives CASSPNRDQPQHF.

This clone was seen a single time. V is TRBV11-3 and J is TRBJ2-1; TRBD2 aligns across 9 bases. With 5 bases clipped from V and 11 bases from J, the junction kept 13 bases outside the gene matches. Germline V gives CDR1 SGHNT, CDR2 YENEEA. The CDR3 spans 15 residues. CDR3: CASSPTGTAGGKQFF. The CDR3 region has the DNA TGTGCCAGCAGCCCGACCGGGACCGCGGGGGGGAAGCAGTTCTTC.

This clone was seen once. V is TRBV7-3 and J is TRBJ2-7; weak D call: TRBD2 (6 bases). Trimming shortened V by 2 bases and J by 5 bases, and 13 bases separated the two germline ends. This CDR3 region has 14 residues. Germline V gene lookup returns CDR1 SGHTA and CDR2 FQGTGA. CDR3 sequence (DNA): TGTGCCAGCAGCTTAGGTGGCAGGAGGGACGAGCAGTACTTC. Translation gives CASSLGGRRDEQYF.

The CDR3 loop reads CTSSQGGGRSGSYEQYF. Here the CDR3 DNA reads TGCACCAGCAGCCAGGGGGGGGGCCGTTCCGGCTCCTACGAGCAGTACTTC. The J gene is TRBJ2-7, the V gene TRBV1; the D segment call TRBD2 is taken from the table without a DNA check. TRBV1 is a known pseudogene. The CDR3 runs 17 residues.

This clone turned up a few times. This rearrangement joins TRBV5-6 to TRBJ1-3; TRBD1 is a possible D gene (5 bases). The length of the CDR3 is 15 residues. V was shortened by 3 bases and J by 6 bases, with 16 bases between the two germline ends. Germline lookup yields CDR1 SGHDT and CDR2 YYEEEE. The CDR3, as DNA: TGTGCCAGCAGCTCTCAGGGTTATTTCGTAAACACCATATATTTT. Translating it yields CASSSQGYFVNTIYF.

The chain has TRBV19 and TRBJ2-7; D is ambiguous. Germline CDR1 reads LNHDA; CDR2 reads SQIVND (reference sequence). This CDR3 is built from 12 residues. Trimming pared 2 bases from V and 6 bases from J, leaving 8 bases between. CDR3 bases: TGTGCCAGTAGTATACCCCCCGGCGAGCAGTACTTC. Translating gives CASSIPPGEQYF.

This chain links TRBV2 with TRBJ2-3; TRBD2 matches 8 bases. The germline V gene has CDR1 SNHLY and CDR2 FYNNEI. With V trimmed by 7 bases and J by 2 bases, 14 bases remained unmatched. The CDR3 contains 17 residues. The CDR3 DNA follows: TGTGCCAGCAATTCCCGGGGGCGGGGGGCGAACACAGATACGCAGTATTTT. This gives the protein CASNSRGRGANTDTQYF. Drawing the rest from reference TRBV2 and TRBJ2-3, the complete variable domain is EPEVTQTPSHQVTQMGQEVILRCVPISNHLYFYWYRQILGQKVEFLVSFYNNEISEKSEIFDDQFSVERPDGSNFTLKIRSTKLEDSAMYFCASNSRGRGANTDTQYFGPGTRLTVL.

The CDR3 nucleotides read TGCAGTGCTAGAGAAACAGGCGAGCAGTACTTC. Translating gives CSARETGEQYF. The rearrangement joins TRBV20-1 to TRBJ2-7; possible D gene TRBD1, 5 bases. V was pared by 0 bases and J by 6 bases, with 6 bases between. The length of the CDR3 is 11 residues. The V gene's germline CDR1 is DFQATT and CDR2 SNEGSKA (reference sequence).

This clone appeared a few times. V usage is TRBV19 and J usage is TRBJ1-4; unclear D gene. Trimming stripped 5 bases from V and 8 bases from J, with 18 bases between. Germline loops: CDR1 LNHDA, CDR2 SQIVND (reference sequence). The CDR3 length is 15 residues. CDR3: CASSLRLRRLEKLFF. CDR3 coding DNA: TGTGCCAGTAGTCTAAGACTTCGACGATTGGAAAAACTGTTTTTT.

The genes are TRBV2 and TRBJ1-2; D is possibly TRBD1 (5 bases). Trimming shortened V by 8 bases and J by 6 bases, and 19 bases separated the two germline ends. This CDR3 contains 14 residues. The germline V gene has CDR1 SNHLY and CDR2 FYNNEI. The CDR3 coding sequence is TGTGCCAGCCCCACTCTGGGAGGGGCCCATGGCTACACCTTC. Protein sequence: CASPTLGGAHGYTF.

This chain connects TRBV19 to TRBJ1-4; D is uncertain. Germline V lookup: CDR1 LNHDA, CDR2 SQIVND (reference sequence). CDR3 size: 14 residues. The germline V and J ends were trimmed by 6 bases and 0 bases, with 8 bases remaining between them. CDR3 DNA: TGTGCCAGTAGATCAGATGCAACTAATGAAAAACTGTTTTTT. Its translation is CASRSDATNEKLFF.

The chain recombines TRBV6-1 with TRBJ1-3; D not certain. The CDR3 extends over 15 amino acids. Germline V gene lookup returns CDR1 MNHNS and CDR2 SASEGT. V lost 3 bases and J 0 bases, leaving 9 bases between the germline ends. CDR3 sequence: CASSETFDSGNTIYF. CDR3 bases: TGTGCCAGCAGTGAGACATTCGACTCTGGAAACACCATATATTTT.

V is TRBV15 and J is TRBJ1-2; D possibly corresponds to TRBD1 (5 bases). Germline V gives CDR1 LNHNV, CDR2 YYDKDF (reference sequence). CDR3 length equals 14 residues. Trimming took 9 bases from V and 2 from J, leaving 16 bases between them. CDR3 sequence reads: CATSSSRANYGYTF. The CDR3 DNA follows: TGTGCCACTAGTTCGAGCAGGGCGAACTATGGCTACACCTTC.

J is TRBJ2-1 and V is TRBV11-3; TRBD1 matches 8 bases. The CDR3 sequence is 15 residues long. V shed 5 bases, J shed 1 base, and the junction held 4 bases outside the gene matches. Germline V gene data show CDR1 as SGHNT and CDR2 as YENEEA. CDR3 nucleotides: TGTGCCAGCAGCACCGGACAGGGATCCTACAATGAGCAGTTCTTC. It yields the protein CASSTGQGSYNEQFF.

The chain carries TRBV29-1 and TRBJ2-7, with a possible D match to TRBD1 (6 bases). The CDR3 spans 16 residues. Trimming removed 1 base from V and 6 bases from J, with 22 bases in between. Germline lookup yields CDR1 SQVTM and CDR2 ANQGSEA. In nucleotides, the CDR3 is TGCAGCGTTGAAGCCCCAGGGGTCAAGAGGGGCTGCGAGCAGTACTTC. It encodes CSVEAPGVKRGCEQYF.

The CDR3 DNA is TGTGCCAGCAGCTTAGGGGGGGCCTCAGGAGATACGCAGTATTTT. It is translated as CASSLGGASGDTQYF. V and J are TRBV7-3 and TRBJ2-3; perhaps TRBD2 as D (7 bases). V was clipped by 2 bases and J by 5 bases, with 14 bases between them. CDR1 SGHTA and CDR2 FQGTGA come from the germline V gene. This CDR3 comprises 15 residues.

V and J are TRBV5-1 and TRBJ2-2, with TRBD1 as a possible D gene (6 bases). From germline, CDR1 is SGHRS and CDR2 YFSETQ. The V end was cut by 3 bases, the J end by 3 bases, with 15 bases between. This CDR3 comprises 16 residues. The CDR3 protein is CASSYRHRVDTGELFF. The CDR3 region has the DNA TGCGCCAGCAGCTACCGTCACAGGGTAGACACCGGGGAGCTGTTTTTT.

This chain connects TRBV6-1 to TRBJ1-4; unclear D gene. V lost 8 bases and J lost 3, with 10 bases in between. This CDR3 comprises 13 residues. Germline assignment: CDR1 MNHNS and CDR2 SASEGT. The CDR3 spells CASWVTPNEKLFF. The CDR3 DNA is TGTGCCAGCTGGGTGACACCTAATGAAAAACTGTTTTTT.